The rows below give T cell receptor beta chains drawn from one sample of a study of Ad26.COV2.S vaccination and SARS-CoV-2 variants. Sequencing used immunoSEQ multiplex PCR; TCRdb keeps in-frame clones, though not all of them. The sample contains around 350,000 clones, around 83% of which appear only once. Sequencing used peripheral blood, obtained in a trial of Ad26.COV2.S vaccine versus placebo. The source of these receptors is a person aged 18-65 years who received the Ad26.COV2.S COVID-19 vaccine or a placebo. The CDR3 runs from the conserved cysteine through the conserved F or W. D genes are given only for firm matches. The size field is filled for only some rows; it gives once, few, many or a size class.

j_call	clone_size	d_call	cdr3_length	v_call	cdr3_nt	cdr3_aa
TRBJ2-5	-	TRBD2	16	TRBV9	TGTGCCAGCAGCGAGGGGACTAGCGGGGGGCAAGAGACCCAGTACTTC	CASSEGTSGGQETQYF
TRBJ1-2	-	-	15	TRBV6-6	TGTGCCAGCACCACAAGGGGCGGGGGGTACTATGGCTACACCTTC	CASTTRGGGYYGYTF
TRBJ1-2	few	-	13	TRBV5-1	TGCGCCAGCAGTCGCGAGTTCGGGGGTGGCTACACCTTC	CASSREFGGGYTF
TRBJ2-1	-	-	13	TRBV5-1	TGCGCCAGCAGCTTGGATCTGTCCAGGGTATCATTCTTC	CASSLDLSRVSFF
TRBJ2-7	-	-	15	TRBV6-5	TGTGCCAGCAGTTTTAGAATTGACAGCTCCTACGAGCAGTACTTC	CASSFRIDSSYEQYF
TRBJ2-3	-	-	17	TRBV5-1	TGCGCCAGCAGCTTGGGGACTGGACAGTTAGACACAGATACGCAGTATTTT	CASSLGTGQLDTDTQYF
TRBJ1-1	-	-	12	TRBV7-9	TGTGCCAGCAGGTGGGCGGACACTGAAGCTTTCTTT	CASRWADTEAFF
TRBJ2-7	-	-	17	TRBV25-1	TGTGCCAGCAGTGAATACCTGGCTTCCTCAACTACCTACGAGCAGTACTTC	CASSEYLASSTTYEQYF
TRBJ2-7	-	TRBD1	15	TRBV7-2	TGTGCCAGCAGCTTAGGACAGGGGTCAGCCCACGAGCAGTACTTC	CASSLGQGSAHEQYF
TRBJ2-4	-	TRBD1	14	TRBV12-5	TGTGCTAGTGGTACAGGGGGCTATGGAAACATTCAGTACTTC	CASGTGGYGNIQYF
TRBJ1-2	once	TRBD1	15	TRBV5-1	TGCGCCAGCAGCTTGGGATTTACGGACAGGGACGGCTACACCTTC	CASSLGFTDRDGYTF
TRBJ2-7	once	-	15	TRBV5-1	TGCGCCAGCAGCCTCTCCGGGCTTTTCGGTCACGAGCAGTACTTC	CASSLSGLFGHEQYF
TRBJ1-2	few	TRBD1	15	TRBV4-1	TGCGCCAGCAGCCAGAAGACAGGGGGCTTACATGGCTACACCTTC	CASSQKTGGLHGYTF
TRBJ2-1	-	TRBD2	16	TRBV9	TGTGCCAGCAGCGTAGCGGTGTCGCGGGAGAGGCATGAGCAGTTCTTC	CASSVAVSRERHEQFF
TRBJ1-2	-	TRBD1	17	TRBV6-1	TGTGCCAGCAGTGATCCCGGGACAGGGGGTGAGAACTATGGCTACACCTTC	CASSDPGTGGENYGYTF
TRBJ2-7	-	TRBD1	13	TRBV27	TGTGCCAGCAGTTTAAGGGGGCACTACGAGCAGTACTTC	CASSLRGHYEQYF
TRBJ1-5	-	-	13	TRBV21-1	TGTGCCAGCAACAGCCGAGGGTGTCAGCCCCAGCATTTT	CASNSRGCQPQHF
TRBJ1-1	-	-	14	TRBV3-1/TRBV3-2	TGTGCCAGCAGCCGGGAACAGGGGAACACTGAAGCTTTCTTT	CASSREQGNTEAFF
TRBJ2-7	-	-	16	TRBV15	TGTGCCACCAGCAGAGATCCTAGCCAAGGACCCTACGAGCAGTACTTC	CATSRDPSQGPYEQYF
TRBJ2-7	-	-	16	TRBV11-3	TGTGCCAGCAGCTTAGAGCCCCCAGGGGGGGCCTACGAGCAGTACTTC	CASSLEPPGGAYEQYF
TRBJ1-2	-	-	15	TRBV19	TGTGCCAGTAGTATCCCACGAGGATCCTCCTATGGCTACACCTTC	CASSIPRGSSYGYTF
TRBJ1-1	-	TRBD1	13	TRBV9	TGTGCCAGCAGCGGAGGGGCGGACAGGGTAGCTTTCTTT	CASSGGADRVAFF
TRBJ1-2	few	TRBD1	19	TRBV7-6	TGTGCCAGCAGCTTTATCCGGCAGGGACAGGGGCCAGCAAGATATGGCTACACCTTC	CASSFIRQGQGPARYGYTF
TRBJ2-1	-	-	16	TRBV9	TGTGCCAGCAGCTTTGCTTGGGGGGCGGGAGTTGGTGAGCAGTTCTTC	CASSFAWGAGVGEQFF
TRBJ2-7	-	-	13	TRBV5-6	TGTGCCAGCAGCTTGTGGGCTATCGACGAGCAGTACTTC	CASSLWAIDEQYF
TRBJ2-7	-	TRBD1	13	TRBV6-5	TGTGCCAGCAGTTGGACAGGGGTGGGGGAGCAGTACTTC	CASSWTGVGEQYF
TRBJ2-3	-	-	15	TRBV5-1	TGCGCCAGCAGCGCCCAAGGAGGTTCGGCAGATACGCAGTATTTT	CASSAQGGSADTQYF
TRBJ1-6	-	-	15	TRBV7-9	TGTGCCAGCAGCTTAGCGGGCAACTATAATTCACCCCTCCACTTT	CASSLAGNYNSPLHF
TRBJ1-1	-	TRBD1	18	TRBV4-3	TGCGCCAGCAGCCAAGACTCTCGGGACAGTCTTATGAACACTGAAGCTTTCTTT	CASSQDSRDSLMNTEAFF
TRBJ2-7	-	TRBD1	15	TRBV5-6	TGTGCCAGCAGCTTGTTAGGACAGGAGACCTACGAGCAGTACTTC	CASSLLGQETYEQYF
TRBJ2-1	-	-	16	TRBV7-9	TGTGCCAGCAGTCACCGTCAGCCTAACTCCTACAATGAGCAGTTCTTC	CASSHRQPNSYNEQFF
TRBJ2-2	once	-	16	TRBV24-1	TGTGCCACCAGTGACTCCGGGACGGGGATGACCGGGGAGCTGTTTTTT	CATSDSGTGMTGELFF
TRBJ1-1	-	-	14	TRBV9	TGTGCCAGCAGCCCGCGTCCTGAGGACACTGAAGCTTTCTTT	CASSPRPEDTEAFF
TRBJ1-2	-	-	15	TRBV14	TGTGCCAGCAGCCTTACAGGGCCTGGGAACTATGGCTACACCTTC	CASSLTGPGNYGYTF
TRBJ2-1	-	-	16	TRBV5-1	TGCGCCAGCAGCTTGGACTGGGATAACGCCTACAATGAGCAGTTCTTC	CASSLDWDNAYNEQFF
TRBJ2-1	-	-	14	TRBV7-9	TGTGCCAGCAGCTTATCGCCGGGAGTCCCTGAGCAGTTCTTC	CASSLSPGVPEQFF
TRBJ2-1	-	-	17	TRBV27	TGTGCCAGCAGTTTATCGGGAACCGGGAGCTCCTACAATGAGCAGTTCTTC	CASSLSGTGSSYNEQFF
TRBJ2-3	-	-	12	TRBV21-1	TGTGCCCCCAGGGTGGTTCCCGATACGCAGTATTTT	CAPRVVPDTQYF
TRBJ2-5	once	-	14	TRBV7-2	TGTGCCAGCAGCCCGAGACTAGATCAAGAGACCCAGTACTTC	CASSPRLDQETQYF
TRBJ2-1	-	TRBD1	16	TRBV19	TGTGCCAGTAGGAAGGGGACAGGGGGCTCAAGTAATGAGCAGTTCTTC	CASRKGTGGSSNEQFF
TRBJ2-3	once	TRBD2	16	TRBV6-6	TGTGCCAGCACTCAAGGGAGACTAGCGGGGACAGATACGCAGTATTTT	CASTQGRLAGTDTQYF